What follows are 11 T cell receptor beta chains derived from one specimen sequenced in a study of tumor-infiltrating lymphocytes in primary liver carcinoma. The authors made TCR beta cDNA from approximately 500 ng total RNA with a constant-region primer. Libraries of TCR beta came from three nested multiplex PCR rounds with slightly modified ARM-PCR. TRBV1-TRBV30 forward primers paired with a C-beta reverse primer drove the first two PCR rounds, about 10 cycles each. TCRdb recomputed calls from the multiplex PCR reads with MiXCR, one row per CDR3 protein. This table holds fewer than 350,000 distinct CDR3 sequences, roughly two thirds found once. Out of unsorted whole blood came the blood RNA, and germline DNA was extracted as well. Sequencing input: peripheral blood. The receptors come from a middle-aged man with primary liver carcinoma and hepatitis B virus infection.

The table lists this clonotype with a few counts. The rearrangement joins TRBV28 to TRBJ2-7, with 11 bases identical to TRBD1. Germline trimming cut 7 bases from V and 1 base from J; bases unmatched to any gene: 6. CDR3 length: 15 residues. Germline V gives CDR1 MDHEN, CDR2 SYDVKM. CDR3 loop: CASIKDRGRSYEQYF. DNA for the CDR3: TGTGCCAGCATCAAGGACAGGGGGCGATCCTACGAGCAGTACTTC.

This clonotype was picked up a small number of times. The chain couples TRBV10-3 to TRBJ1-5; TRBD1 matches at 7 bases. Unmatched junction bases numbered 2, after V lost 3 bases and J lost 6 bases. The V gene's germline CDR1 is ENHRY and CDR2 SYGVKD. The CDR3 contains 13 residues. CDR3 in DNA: TGTGCCATCAGTGAATCAGGGGGTCAGCCCCAGCATTTT. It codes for CAISESGGQPQHF.

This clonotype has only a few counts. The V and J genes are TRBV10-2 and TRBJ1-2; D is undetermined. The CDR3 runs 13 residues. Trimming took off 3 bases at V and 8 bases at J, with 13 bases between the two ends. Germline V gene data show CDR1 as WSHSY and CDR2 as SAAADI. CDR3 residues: CASSDSGERGYTF. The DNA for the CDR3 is TGCGCCAGCAGTGATTCAGGAGAACGGGGCTACACCTTC.

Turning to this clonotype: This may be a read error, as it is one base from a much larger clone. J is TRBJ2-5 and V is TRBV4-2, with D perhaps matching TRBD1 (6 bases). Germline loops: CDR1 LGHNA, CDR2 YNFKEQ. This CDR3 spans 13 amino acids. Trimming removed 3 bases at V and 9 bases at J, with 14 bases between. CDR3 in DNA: TGTGCCAGCAGCCACGACAGAGCAGGGGCCCAGTACTTC. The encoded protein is CASSHDRAGAQYF.

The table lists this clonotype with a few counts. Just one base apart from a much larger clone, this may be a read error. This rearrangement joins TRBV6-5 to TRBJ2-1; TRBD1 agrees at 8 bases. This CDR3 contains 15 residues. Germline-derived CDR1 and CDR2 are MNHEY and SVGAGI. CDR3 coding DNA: TGTGCCAGCAGTCGGGACAGGCCGACCTACGATGAGCAGTTCTTC. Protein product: CASSRDRPTYDEQFF.

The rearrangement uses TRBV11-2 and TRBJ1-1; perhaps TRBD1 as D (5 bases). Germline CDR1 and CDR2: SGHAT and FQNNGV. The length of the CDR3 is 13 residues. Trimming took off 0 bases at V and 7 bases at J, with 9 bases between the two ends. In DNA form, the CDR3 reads TGTGCCAGCAGCTTAGACAGGGCCAATGAAGCTTTCTTT. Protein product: CASSLDRANEAFF.

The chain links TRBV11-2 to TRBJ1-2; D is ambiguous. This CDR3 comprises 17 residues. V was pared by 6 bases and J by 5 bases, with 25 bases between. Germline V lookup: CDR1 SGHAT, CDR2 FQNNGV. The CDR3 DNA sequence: TGTGCCAGCAGACACATCCAAGGGCAAGCGAGGGATTATGGCTACACCTTC. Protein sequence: CASRHIQGQARDYGYTF.

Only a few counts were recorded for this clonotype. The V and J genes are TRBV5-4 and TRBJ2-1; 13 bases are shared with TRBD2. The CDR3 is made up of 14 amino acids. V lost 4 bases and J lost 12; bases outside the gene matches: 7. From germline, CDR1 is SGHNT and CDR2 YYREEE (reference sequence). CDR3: CASSRWTSGSSQFF. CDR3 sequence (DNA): TGTGCCAGCAGCCGATGGACTAGCGGGAGTTCGCAGTTCTTC. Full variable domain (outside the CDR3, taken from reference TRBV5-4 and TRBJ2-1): ETGVTQSPTHLIKTRGQQVTLRCSSQSGHNTVSWYQQALGQGPQFIFQYYREEENGRGNFPPRFSGLQFPNYSSELNVNALELDDSALYLCASSRWTSGSSQFFGPGTRLTVL.

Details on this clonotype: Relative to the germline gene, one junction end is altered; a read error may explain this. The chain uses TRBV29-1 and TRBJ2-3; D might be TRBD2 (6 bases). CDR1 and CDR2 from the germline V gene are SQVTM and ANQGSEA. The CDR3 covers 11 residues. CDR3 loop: CSVDPGDAQYF. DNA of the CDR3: TGCAGCGTTGACCCGGGAGATGCGCAGTATTTT.

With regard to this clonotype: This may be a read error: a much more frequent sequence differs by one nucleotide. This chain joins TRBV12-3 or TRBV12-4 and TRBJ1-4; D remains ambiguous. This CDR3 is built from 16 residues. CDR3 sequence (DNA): TGTGCCACCAGTTTAAACCTCCCCGGAGATAATGAAAAACTGTTTTTT. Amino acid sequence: CATSLNLPGDNEKLFF.

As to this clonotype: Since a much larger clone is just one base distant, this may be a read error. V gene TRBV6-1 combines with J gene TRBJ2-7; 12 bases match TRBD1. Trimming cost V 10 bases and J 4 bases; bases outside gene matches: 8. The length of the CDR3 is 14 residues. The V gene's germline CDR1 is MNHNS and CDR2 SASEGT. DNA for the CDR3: TGTGCCAACCGTTCGGGACAGGGGGCTTACGAGCAGTACTTC. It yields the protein CANRSGQGAYEQYF.